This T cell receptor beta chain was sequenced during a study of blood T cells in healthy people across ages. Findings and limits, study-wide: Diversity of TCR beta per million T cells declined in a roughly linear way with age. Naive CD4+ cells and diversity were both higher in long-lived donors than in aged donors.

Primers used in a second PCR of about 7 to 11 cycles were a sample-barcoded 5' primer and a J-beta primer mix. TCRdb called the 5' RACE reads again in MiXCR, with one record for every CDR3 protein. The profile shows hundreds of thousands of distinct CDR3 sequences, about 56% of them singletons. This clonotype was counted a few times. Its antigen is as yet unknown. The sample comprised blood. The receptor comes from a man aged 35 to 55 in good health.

The CDR3 here is CASSQEVGASQTQYF. The CDR3 DNA reads as TGTGCCAGCAGCCAAGAAGTCGGGGCCAGTCAAACGCAGTATTTT. The chain combines TRBV4-2 with TRBJ2-3; D may match TRBD1 or TRBD2 (5 bases each). The CDR3 runs 15 residues. Germline CDR1 reads LGHNA; CDR2 reads YNFKEQ. V lost 0 bases and J 9 bases, leaving 16 bases between the germline ends.